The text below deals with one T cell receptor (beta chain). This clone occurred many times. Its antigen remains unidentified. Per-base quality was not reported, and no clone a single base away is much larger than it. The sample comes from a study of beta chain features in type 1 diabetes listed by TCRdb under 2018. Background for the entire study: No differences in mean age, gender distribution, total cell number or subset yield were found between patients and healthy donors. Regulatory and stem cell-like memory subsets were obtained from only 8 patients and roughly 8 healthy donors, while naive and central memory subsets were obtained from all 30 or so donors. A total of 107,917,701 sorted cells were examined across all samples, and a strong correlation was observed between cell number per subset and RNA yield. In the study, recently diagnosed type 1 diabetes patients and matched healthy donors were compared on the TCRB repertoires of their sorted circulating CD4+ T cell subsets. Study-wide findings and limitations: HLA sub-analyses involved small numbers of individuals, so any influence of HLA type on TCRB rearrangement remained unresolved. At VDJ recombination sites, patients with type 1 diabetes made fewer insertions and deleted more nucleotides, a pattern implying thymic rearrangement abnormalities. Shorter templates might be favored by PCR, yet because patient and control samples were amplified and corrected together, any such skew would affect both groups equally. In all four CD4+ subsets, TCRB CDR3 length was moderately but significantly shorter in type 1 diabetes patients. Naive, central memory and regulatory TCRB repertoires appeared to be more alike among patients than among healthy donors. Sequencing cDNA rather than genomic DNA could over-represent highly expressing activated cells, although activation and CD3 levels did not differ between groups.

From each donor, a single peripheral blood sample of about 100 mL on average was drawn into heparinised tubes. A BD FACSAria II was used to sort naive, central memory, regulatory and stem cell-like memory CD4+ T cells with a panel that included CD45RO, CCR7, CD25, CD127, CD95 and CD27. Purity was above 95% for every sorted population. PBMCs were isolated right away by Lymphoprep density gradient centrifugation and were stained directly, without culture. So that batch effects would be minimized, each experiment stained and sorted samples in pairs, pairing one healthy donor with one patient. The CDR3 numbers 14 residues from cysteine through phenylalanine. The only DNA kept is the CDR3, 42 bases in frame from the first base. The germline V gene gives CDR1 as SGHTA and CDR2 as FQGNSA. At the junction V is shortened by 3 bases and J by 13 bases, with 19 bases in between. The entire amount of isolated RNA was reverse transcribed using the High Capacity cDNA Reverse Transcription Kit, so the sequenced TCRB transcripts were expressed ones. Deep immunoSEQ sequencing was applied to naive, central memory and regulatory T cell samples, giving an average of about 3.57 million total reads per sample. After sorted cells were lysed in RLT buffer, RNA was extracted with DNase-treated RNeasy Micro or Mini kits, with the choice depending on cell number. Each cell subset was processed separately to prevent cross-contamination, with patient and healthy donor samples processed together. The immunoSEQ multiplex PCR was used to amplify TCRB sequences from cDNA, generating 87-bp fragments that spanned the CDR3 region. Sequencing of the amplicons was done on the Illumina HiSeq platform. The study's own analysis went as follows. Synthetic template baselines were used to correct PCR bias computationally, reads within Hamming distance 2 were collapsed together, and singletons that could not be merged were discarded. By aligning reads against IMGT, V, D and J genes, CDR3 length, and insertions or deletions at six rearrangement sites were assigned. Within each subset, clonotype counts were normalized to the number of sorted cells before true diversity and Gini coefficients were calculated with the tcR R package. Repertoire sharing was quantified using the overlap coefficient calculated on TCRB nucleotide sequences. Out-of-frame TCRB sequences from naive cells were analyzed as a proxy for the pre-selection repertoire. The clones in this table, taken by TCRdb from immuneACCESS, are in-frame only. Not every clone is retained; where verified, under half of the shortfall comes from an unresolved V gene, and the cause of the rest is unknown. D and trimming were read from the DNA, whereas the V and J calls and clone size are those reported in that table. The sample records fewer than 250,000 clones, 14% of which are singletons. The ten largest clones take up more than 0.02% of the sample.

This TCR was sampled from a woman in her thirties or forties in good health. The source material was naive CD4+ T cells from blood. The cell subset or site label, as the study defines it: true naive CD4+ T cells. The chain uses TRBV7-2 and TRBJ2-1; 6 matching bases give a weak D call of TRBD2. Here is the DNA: TGTGCCAGCAGCTTGTCTCCGGCGGGACCGACCCAGTTCTTC. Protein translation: CASSLSPAGPTQFF.